The clone carrying this T cell receptor beta chain was detected a few times. Its antigen is as yet unknown. The data belong to a study of T-cell reconstitution after alpha-beta-depleted transplantation in children. The study, taken as a whole, reports: T-cell counts and diversity at one year post-transplant came mainly from newly produced T cells. By about two months after transplant, alpha-beta T cells reportedly arose from several hundred graft clones that had expanded.

Researchers prepared the TCRbeta library using unique molecular identifiers, the study reports. TCRdb reanalysed the PCR reads using MiXCR and keeps one entry per CDR3 protein. The sample consists of about 500,000 distinct CDR3 sequences, around 10% of them appearing once. Germline CDR1 is SGDLS and CDR2 is YYNGEE. The CDR3 runs to 16 residues. Trimming removed 0 bases from V and 6 bases from J, with 16 bases in between. The V and J genes are TRBV9 and TRBJ2-1; D not resolved. Sequencing was performed on PBMCs, mostly from graft donor cells, taken 180 days after TCRalphabeta/CD19-depleted stem cell transplant. The clonotype comes from a female patient aged 2-10 years who had a stem cell transplant for aplastic anemia, so the T cells may come from the graft donor. The CDR3 is CASSVDPFPGFNEQFF. The CDR3 DNA is TGTGCCAGCAGCGTAGACCCCTTTCCGGGCTTCAATGAGCAGTTCTTC.